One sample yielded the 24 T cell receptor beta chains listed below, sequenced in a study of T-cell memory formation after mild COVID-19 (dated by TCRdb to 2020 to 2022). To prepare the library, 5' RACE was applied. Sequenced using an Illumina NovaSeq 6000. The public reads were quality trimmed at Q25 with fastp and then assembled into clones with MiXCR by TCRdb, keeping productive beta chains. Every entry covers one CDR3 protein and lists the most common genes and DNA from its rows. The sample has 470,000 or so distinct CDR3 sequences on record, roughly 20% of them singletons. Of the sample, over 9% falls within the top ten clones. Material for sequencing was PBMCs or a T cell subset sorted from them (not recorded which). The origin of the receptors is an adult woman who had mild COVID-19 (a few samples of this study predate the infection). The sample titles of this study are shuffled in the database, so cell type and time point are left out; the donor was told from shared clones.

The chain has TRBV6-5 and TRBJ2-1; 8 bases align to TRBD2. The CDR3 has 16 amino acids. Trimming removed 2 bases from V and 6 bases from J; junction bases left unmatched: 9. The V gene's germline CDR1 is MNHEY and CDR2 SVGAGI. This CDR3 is CASSYQFELAGNEQFF. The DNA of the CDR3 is TGTGCCAGCAGTTACCAATTCGAGCTAGCGGGCAATGAGCAGTTCTTC.

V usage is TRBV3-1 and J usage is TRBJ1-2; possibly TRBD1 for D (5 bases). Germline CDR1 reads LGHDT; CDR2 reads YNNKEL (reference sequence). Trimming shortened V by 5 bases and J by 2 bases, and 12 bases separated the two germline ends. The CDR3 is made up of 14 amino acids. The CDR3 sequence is CASSDRQNNYGYTF. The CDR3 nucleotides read TGTGCCAGCAGCGATCGACAGAACAACTATGGCTACACCTTC.

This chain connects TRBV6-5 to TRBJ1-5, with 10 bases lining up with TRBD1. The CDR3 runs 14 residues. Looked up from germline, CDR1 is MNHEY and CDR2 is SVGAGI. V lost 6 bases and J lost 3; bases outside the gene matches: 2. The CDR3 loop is CASRGTGDNQPQHF. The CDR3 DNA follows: TGTGCCAGCAGGGGGACAGGGGACAATCAGCCCCAGCATTTT.

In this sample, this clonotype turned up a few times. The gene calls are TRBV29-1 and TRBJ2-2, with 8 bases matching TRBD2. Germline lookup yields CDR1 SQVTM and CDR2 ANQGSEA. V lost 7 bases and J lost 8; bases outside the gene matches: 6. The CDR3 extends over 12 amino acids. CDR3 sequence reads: CSGRPGGGELFF. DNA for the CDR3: TGCAGCGGACGGCCGGGAGGGGGGGAGCTGTTTTTT.

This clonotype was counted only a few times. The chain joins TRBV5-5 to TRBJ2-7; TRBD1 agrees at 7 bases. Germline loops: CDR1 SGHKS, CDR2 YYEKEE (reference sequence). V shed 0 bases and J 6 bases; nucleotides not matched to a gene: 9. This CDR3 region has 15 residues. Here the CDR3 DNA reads TGTGCCAGCAGCTTGGCCCCGGGACAGCTAGGCGAGCAGTACTTC. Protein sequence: CASSLAPGQLGEQYF.

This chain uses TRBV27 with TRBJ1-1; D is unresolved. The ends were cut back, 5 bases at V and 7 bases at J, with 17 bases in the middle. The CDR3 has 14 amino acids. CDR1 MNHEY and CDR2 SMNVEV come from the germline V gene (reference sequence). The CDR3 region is CASSLGMSRFEAFF. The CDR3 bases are TGTGCCAGCAGTCTGGGGATGTCGAGATTTGAAGCTTTCTTT.

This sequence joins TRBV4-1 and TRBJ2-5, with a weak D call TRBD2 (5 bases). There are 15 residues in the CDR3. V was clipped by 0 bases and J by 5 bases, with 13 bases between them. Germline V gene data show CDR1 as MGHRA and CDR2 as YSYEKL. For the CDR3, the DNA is TGCGCCAGCAGCCAAGAGACGGGATTGGGCGAGACCCAGTACTTC. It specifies CASSQETGLGETQYF.

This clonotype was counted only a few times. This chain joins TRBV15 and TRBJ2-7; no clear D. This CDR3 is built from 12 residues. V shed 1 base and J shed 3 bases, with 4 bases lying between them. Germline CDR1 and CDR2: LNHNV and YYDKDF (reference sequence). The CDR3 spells CATSRAGYEQYF. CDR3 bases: TGTGCCACCAGCAGAGCGGGCTACGAGCAGTACTTC.

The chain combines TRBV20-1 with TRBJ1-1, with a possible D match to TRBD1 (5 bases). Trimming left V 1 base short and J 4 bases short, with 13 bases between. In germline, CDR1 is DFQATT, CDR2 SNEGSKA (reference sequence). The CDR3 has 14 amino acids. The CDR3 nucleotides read TGCAGTGCTAGAGTTGAGGGGTTGGTCACTGAAGCTTTCTTT. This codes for CSARVEGLVTEAFF.

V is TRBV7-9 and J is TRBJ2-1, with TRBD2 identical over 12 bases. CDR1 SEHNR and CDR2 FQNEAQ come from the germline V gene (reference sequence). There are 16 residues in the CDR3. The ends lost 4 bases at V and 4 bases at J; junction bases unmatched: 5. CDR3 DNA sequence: TGTGCCAGCAGCTCTCTGACTAGCGGGGGATACAATGAGCAGTTCTTC. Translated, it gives CASSSLTSGGYNEQFF.

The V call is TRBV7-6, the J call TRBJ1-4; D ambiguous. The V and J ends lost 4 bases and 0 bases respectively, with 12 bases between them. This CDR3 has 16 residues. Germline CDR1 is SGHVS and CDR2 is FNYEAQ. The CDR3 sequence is CASSSALGSTNEKLFF. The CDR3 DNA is TGTGCCAGCAGCTCCGCCCTCGGATCAACTAATGAAAAACTGTTTTTT.

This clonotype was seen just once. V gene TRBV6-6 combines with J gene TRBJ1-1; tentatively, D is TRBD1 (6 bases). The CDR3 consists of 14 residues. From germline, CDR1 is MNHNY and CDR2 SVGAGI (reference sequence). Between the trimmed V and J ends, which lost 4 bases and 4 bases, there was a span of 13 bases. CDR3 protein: CASSSRGRGTEAFF. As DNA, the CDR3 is TGTGCCAGCAGTTCCAGGGGTAGGGGCACTGAAGCTTTCTTT.

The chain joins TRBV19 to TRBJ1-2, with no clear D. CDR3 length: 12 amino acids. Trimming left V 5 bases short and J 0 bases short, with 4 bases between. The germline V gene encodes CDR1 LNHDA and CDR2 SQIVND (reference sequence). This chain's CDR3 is CASSQTNYGYTF. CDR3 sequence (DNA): TGTGCCAGTAGTCAGACTAACTATGGCTACACCTTC. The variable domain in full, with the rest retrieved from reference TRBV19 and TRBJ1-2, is DGGITQSPKYLFRKEGQNVTLSCEQNLNHDAMYWYRQDPGQGLRLIYYSQIVNDFQKGDIAEGYSVSREKKESFPLTVTSAQKNPTAFYLCASSQTNYGYTFGSGTRLTVV.

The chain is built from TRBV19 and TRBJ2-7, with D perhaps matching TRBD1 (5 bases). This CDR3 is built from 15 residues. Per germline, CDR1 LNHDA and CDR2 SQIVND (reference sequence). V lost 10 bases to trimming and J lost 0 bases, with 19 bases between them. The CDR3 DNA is TGTGCCACCACGAAGCAGGACACCGGCTCCTACGAGCAGTACTTC. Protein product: CATTKQDTGSYEQYF.

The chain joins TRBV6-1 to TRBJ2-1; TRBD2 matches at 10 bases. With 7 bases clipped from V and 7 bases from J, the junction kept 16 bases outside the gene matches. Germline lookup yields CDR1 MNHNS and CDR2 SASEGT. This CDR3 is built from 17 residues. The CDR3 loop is CASTSSRLAGASNEQFF. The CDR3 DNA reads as TGTGCCAGCACCTCAAGCCGGCTAGCGGGAGCCTCAAATGAGCAGTTCTTC.

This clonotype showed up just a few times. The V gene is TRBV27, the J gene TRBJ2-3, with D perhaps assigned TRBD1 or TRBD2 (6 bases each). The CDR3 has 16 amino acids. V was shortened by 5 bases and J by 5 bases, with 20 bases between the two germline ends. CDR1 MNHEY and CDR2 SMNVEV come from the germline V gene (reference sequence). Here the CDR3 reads CASSTRFGGVIDTQYF. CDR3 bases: TGTGCCAGCAGTACGAGGTTCGGGGGCGTCATAGATACGCAGTATTTT.

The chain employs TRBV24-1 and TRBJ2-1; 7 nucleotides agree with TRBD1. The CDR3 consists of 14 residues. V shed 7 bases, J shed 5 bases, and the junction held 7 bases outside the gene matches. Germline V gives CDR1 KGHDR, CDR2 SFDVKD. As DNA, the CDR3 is TGTGCCACCAGCCTACCCGACAGGGACAATGAGCAGTTCTTC. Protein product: CATSLPDRDNEQFF.

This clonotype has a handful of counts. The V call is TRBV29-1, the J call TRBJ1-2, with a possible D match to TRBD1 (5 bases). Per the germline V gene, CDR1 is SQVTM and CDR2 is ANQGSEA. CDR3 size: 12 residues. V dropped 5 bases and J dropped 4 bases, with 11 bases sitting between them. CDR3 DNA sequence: TGCAGCGTTTACACAGGAGCCTATGGCTACACCTTC. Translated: CSVYTGAYGYTF.

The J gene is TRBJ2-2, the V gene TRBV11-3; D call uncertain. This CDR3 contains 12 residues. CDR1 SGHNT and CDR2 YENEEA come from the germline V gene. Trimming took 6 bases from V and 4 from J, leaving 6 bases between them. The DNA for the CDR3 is TGTGCCAGCAGAGAAATCACCGGGGAGCTGTTTTTT. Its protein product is CASREITGELFF.

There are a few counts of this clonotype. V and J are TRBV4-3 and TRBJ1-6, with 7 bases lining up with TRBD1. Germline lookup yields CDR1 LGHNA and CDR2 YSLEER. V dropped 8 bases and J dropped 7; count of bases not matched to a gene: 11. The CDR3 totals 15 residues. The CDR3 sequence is CASSPEGQRNSPLHF. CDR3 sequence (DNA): TGCGCCAGCTCACCAGAGGGACAGCGAAATTCACCCCTCCACTTT.

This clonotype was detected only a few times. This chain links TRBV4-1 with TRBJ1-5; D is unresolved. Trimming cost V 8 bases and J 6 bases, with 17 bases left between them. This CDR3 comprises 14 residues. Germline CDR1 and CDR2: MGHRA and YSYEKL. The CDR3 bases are TGCGCCAGCCAGCGGAATGGAGTGGGTCAGCCCCAGCATTTT. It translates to CASQRNGVGQPQHF.

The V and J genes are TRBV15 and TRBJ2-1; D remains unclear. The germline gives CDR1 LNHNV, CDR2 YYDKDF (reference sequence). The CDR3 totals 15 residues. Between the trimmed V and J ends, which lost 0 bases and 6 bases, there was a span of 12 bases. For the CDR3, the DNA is TGTGCCACCAGCAGAGACCCACTCGGCGGCAATGAGCAGTTCTTC. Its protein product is CATSRDPLGGNEQFF. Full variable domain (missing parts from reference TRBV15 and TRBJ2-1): DAMVIQNPRYQVTQFGKPVTLSCSQTLNHNVMYWYQQKSSQAPKLLFHYYDKDFNNEADTPDNFQSRRPNTSFCFLDIRSPGLGDTAMYLCATSRDPLGGNEQFFGPGTRLTVL.

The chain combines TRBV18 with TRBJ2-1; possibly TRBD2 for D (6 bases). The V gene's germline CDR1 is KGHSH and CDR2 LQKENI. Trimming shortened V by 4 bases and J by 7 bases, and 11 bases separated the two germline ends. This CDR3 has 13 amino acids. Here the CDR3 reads CASSRDSGNEQFF. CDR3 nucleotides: TGTGCCAGCTCACGGGACTCCGGGAATGAGCAGTTCTTC.

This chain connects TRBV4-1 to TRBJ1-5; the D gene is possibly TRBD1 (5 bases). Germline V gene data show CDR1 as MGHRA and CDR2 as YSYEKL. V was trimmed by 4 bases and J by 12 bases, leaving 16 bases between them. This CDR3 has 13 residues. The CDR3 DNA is TGCGCCAGCAGCCGGTTTGGGGGACGGCTCCAGCATTTT. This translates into CASSRFGGRLQHF.